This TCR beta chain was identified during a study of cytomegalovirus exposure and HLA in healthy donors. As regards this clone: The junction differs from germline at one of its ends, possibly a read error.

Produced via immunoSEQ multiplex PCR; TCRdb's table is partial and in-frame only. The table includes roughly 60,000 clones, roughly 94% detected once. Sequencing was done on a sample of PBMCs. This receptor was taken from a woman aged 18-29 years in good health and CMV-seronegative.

CDR3 nucleotide sequence: TGTGCTAGCAGCCCCCCGACAGGGAGCTCTGGAAACACCATATATTTT. It translates to CASSPPTGSSGNTIYF. This chain links TRBV7-7 with TRBJ1-3; 7 bases align to TRBD1. CDR1 SSHAT and CDR2 FNYEAQ come from the germline V gene (reference sequence). This CDR3 comprises 16 residues.